What follows are 26 T cell receptor beta chains derived from one specimen sequenced in a study of OX40 agonist ivuxolimab in advanced cancers. Measured with immunoSEQ multiplex PCR; TCRdb has only the in-frame clones, and not every one. Of 60,000 to 80,000 clones in the sample, 85% to 90% are singletons; the top ten hold roughly 10%. The sample here was CD4+ or CD8+ T cells sorted from blood, taken in a trial of the OX40 agonist ivuxolimab. Receptor source: an adult with an advanced solid tumor such as melanoma, head and neck, liver or kidney cancer.

A single count supports this clone. This chain connects TRBV19 to TRBJ1-4, with 7 bases aligning to TRBD1. The CDR3 has 16 amino acids. CDR1 and CDR2 (germline): LNHDA, SQIVND (reference sequence). V lost 7 bases and J lost 4; bases outside the gene matches: 12. The chain's CDR3 is CASTLGGRRINEKLFF. The CDR3 DNA follows: TGTGCCAGTACCTTAGGGGGCCGGCGGATTAATGAAAAACTGTTTTTT.

The genes are TRBV4-1 and TRBJ2-5, with 8 bases fitting TRBD1. J lost 9 bases, V lost 6 bases, and 18 bases had no gene match. CDR3 size: 16 residues. The germline CDR1 and CDR2 sequences are MGHRA and YSYEKL. CDR3: CASSTSSWTGPGAQYF. CDR3 DNA sequence: TGCGCCAGCAGTACAAGTAGCTGGACAGGGCCTGGGGCCCAGTACTTC.

The table lists this clone with a count of one. The V and J genes are TRBV7-9 and TRBJ1-5, with D hard to call. The V end was cut by 3 bases, the J end by 3 bases, with 3 bases between. Germline-derived CDR1 and CDR2 are SEHNR and FQNEAQ (reference sequence). This CDR3 is 12 amino acids long. The DNA for the CDR3 is TGTGCCAGCAGCTTGGACAATCAGCCCCAGCATTTT. Translation gives CASSLDNQPQHF.

This clone was counted once. The chain combines TRBV7-9 with TRBJ1-1; D is undetermined. The V end lost 5 bases, the J end lost 1 base, and 8 bases lay between the germline ends. The CDR3 runs to 13 residues. Germline CDR1 SEHNR, CDR2 FQNEAQ (reference sequence). The CDR3 coding sequence is TGTGCCAGCAGCGGTACAGAGAACACTGAAGCTTTCTTT. Amino acid sequence: CASSGTENTEAFF.

The chain is built from TRBV19 and TRBJ2-7, with a weak D call TRBD2 (6 bases). Trimming took off 9 bases at V and 7 bases at J, with 13 bases between the two ends. The CDR3 spans 11 residues. Germline V gene data show CDR1 as LNHDA and CDR2 as SQIVND (reference sequence). The CDR3 loop reads CASRDREEQYF. The CDR3 DNA is TGTGCCAGCAGGGACCGGGAGGAGCAGTACTTC.

J is TRBJ2-7 and V is TRBV7-8; D is perhaps TRBD2 (6 bases). The CDR3 is 16 residues long. CDR1 is SGHVS, CDR2 FQNEAQ, per germline. The V and J ends lost 0 bases and 2 bases respectively, with 14 bases between them. The chain's CDR3 is CASSLAMGGQTYEQYF. The CDR3 bases are TGTGCCAGCAGCTTAGCTATGGGGGGTCAAACCTACGAGCAGTACTTC.

The chain employs TRBV4-1 and TRBJ2-7; possibly TRBD1 for D (6 bases). V gave up 1 base and J gave up 1 base, with 20 bases separating them. From germline, CDR1 is MGHRA and CDR2 YSYEKL. The CDR3 extends over 18 amino acids. The CDR3 nucleotides read TGCGCCAGCAGCCAAGTTGGGATCACCGGGACAAAGTCCTACGAGCAGTACTTC. Translating gives CASSQVGITGTKSYEQYF.

The rearrangement uses TRBV11-3 and TRBJ2-1; D is perhaps TRBD2 (6 bases). Germline CDR1 and CDR2: SGHNT and YENEEA. The V end was cut by 0 bases, the J end by 7 bases, with 7 bases between. This CDR3 spans 13 amino acids. CDR3 DNA sequence: TGTGCCAGCAGCTTAGATGGGGGGAATGAGCAGTTCTTC. Translating it yields CASSLDGGNEQFF.

This chain links TRBV19 with TRBJ2-7; D is perhaps TRBD1 (5 bases). CDR1 and CDR2 (germline): LNHDA, SQIVND (reference sequence). V gave up 3 bases and J gave up 2 bases, with 8 bases separating them. CDR3 length: 13 amino acids. The DNA for the CDR3 is TGTGCCAGTAGTATCCCAGGGACCTACGAGCAGTACTTC. It yields the protein CASSIPGTYEQYF.

This chain uses TRBV27 with TRBJ2-2; the D gene could be TRBD1 or TRBD2 (6 bases each). Trimming pared 2 bases from V and 7 bases from J, leaving 8 bases between. This CDR3 is built from 13 residues. The germline V gene has CDR1 MNHEY and CDR2 SMNVEV (reference sequence). CDR3 sequence reads: CASSLGGLGELFF. The CDR3 bases are TGTGCCAGCAGTTTAGGGGGGCTCGGGGAGCTGTTTTTT.

The chain couples TRBV28 to TRBJ2-7; D gene uncertain. Trimming stripped 7 bases from V and 0 bases from J, with 7 bases between. Per germline, CDR1 MDHEN and CDR2 SYDVKM. There are 12 residues in the CDR3. The DNA of the CDR3 is TGTGCCAGCACCCGAAGCTCCTACGAGCAGTACTTC. Protein: CASTRSSYEQYF.

The chain has TRBV7-3 and TRBJ2-4; D may match TRBD1 or TRBD2 (6 bases each). V shed 5 bases and J shed 1 base, with 12 bases lying between them. From germline, CDR1 is SGHTA and CDR2 FQGTGA. The CDR3 has 15 residues. CDR3 residues: CASSQGGLAKNIQYF. The CDR3 DNA sequence: TGTGCCAGCAGCCAAGGGGGGTTGGCCAAAAACATTCAGTACTTC.

The CDR3 bases are TGTGCCAGCAGTGGGTGGGGGATTAACTATGGCTACACCTTC. Residues: CASSGWGINYGYTF. V gene TRBV6-1 combines with J gene TRBJ1-2, with D tentatively TRBD1 (5 bases). Trimming removed 4 bases from V and 1 base from J, with 10 bases in between. CDR1 MNHNS and CDR2 SASEGT come from the germline V gene. The CDR3 extends over 14 amino acids.

This rearrangement joins TRBV19 to TRBJ1-2; D not certain. CDR1 is LNHDA, CDR2 SQIVND, per germline (reference sequence). The V and J ends lost 3 bases and 5 bases respectively, with 10 bases between them. CDR3 length equals 13 residues. CDR3 protein: CASSMKGSYGYTF. The CDR3 DNA sequence: TGTGCCAGTAGTATGAAGGGCTCATATGGCTACACCTTC.

The chain carries TRBV5-1 and TRBJ1-4, with a weak D call TRBD1 (5 bases). With 4 bases removed from V and 8 bases from J, the gap between germline ends came to 18 bases. Germline V gene lookup returns CDR1 SGHRS and CDR2 YFSETQ. The CDR3 is 15 amino acids. CDR3 nucleotides: TGCGCCAGCAGCATTAGGTCCCAGGGTGGGGAAAAACTGTTTTTT. Protein product: CASSIRSQGGEKLFF.

The chain recombines TRBV7-2 with TRBJ2-4; D might be TRBD2 (5 bases). The V end was cut by 5 bases, the J end by 6 bases, with 14 bases between. CDR1 is SGHTA, CDR2 FQGNSA, per germline. The CDR3 spans 14 residues. The CDR3: CASSPSGILNIQYF. In DNA form, the CDR3 reads TGTGCCAGCAGCCCTTCCGGGATACTAAACATTCAGTACTTC. Complete variable domain (other parts from reference TRBV7-2 and TRBJ2-4): GAGVSQSPSNKVTEKGKDVELRCDPISGHTALYWYRQSLGQGLEFLIYFQGNSAPDKSGLPSDRFSAERTGGSVSTLTIQRTQQEDSAVYLCASSPSGILNIQYFGAGTRLSVL.

This chain connects TRBV18 to TRBJ2-3, with 8 bases identical to TRBD2. Germline trimming cut 7 bases from V and 6 bases from J; bases unmatched to any gene: 6. The CDR3 contains 13 residues. Germline lookup yields CDR1 KGHSH and CDR2 LQKENI. The CDR3 nucleotides are TGTGCCAGCTGCCTACGACTAGCGGATACGCAGTATTTT. It yields the protein CASCLRLADTQYF.

The rearrangement uses TRBV4-2 and TRBJ2-3, with 12 bases fitting TRBD2. The germline V gene encodes CDR1 LGHNA and CDR2 YNFKEQ. The CDR3 covers 19 residues. J lost 3 bases, V lost 1 base, and 11 bases had no gene match. In DNA form, the CDR3 reads TGTGCCAGCAGCCAAGGGAGGGGCCTAGCGGGGGGGCGTACAGATACGCAGTATTTT. Protein sequence: CASSQGRGLAGGRTDTQYF.

The chain is built from TRBV6-1 and TRBJ2-2; TRBD2 agrees at 12 bases. V trimming: 0 bases; J trimming: 7 bases; junction bases outside the gene matches: 9. The CDR3 is 18 residues long. Germline loops: CDR1 MNHNS, CDR2 SASEGT. CDR3 DNA: TGTGCCAGCAGTGAAGCGAGGCTAGCGGGAGGGCCTGGCGGGGAGCTGTTTTTT. This codes for CASSEARLAGGPGGELFF.

V gene TRBV5-1 combines with J gene TRBJ1-2, with unresolved D. The CDR3 has 13 residues. Germline V gene data show CDR1 as SGHRS and CDR2 as YFSETQ. Deletions cut 1 base from V and 4 bases from J, with 8 bases between. CDR3 protein: CASSLIGFYGYTF. DNA for the CDR3: TGCGCCAGCAGCTTGATAGGGTTCTATGGCTACACCTTC.

The chain combines TRBV10-1 with TRBJ2-3, with a weak D call TRBD2 (6 bases). V gave up 5 bases and J gave up 6 bases, with 18 bases separating them. Germline CDR1 is WNHNN and CDR2 is SYGVQD (reference sequence). The CDR3 consists of 15 residues. The CDR3 sequence: CASSRDSLRQDTQYF. The CDR3, as DNA: TGCGCCAGCAGTCGGGACTCCCTGCGACAGGATACGCAGTATTTT.

This clone has just one count. This sequence joins TRBV7-9 and TRBJ2-3; the match to TRBD2 covers 12 bases. In germline, CDR1 is SEHNR, CDR2 FQNEAQ (reference sequence). The CDR3 totals 15 residues. The junction had 5 bases not matched to a gene; V was cut back by 5 bases and J by 5 bases. The CDR3 DNA follows: TGTGCCAGCAGCCGGGGACTAGCGGGCGGAGATACGCAGTATTTT. It is translated as CASSRGLAGGDTQYF.

This chain links TRBV6-1 with TRBJ1-2; 9 nucleotides agree with TRBD1. V lost 11 bases and J lost 7; bases outside the gene matches: 11. The CDR3 has 13 residues. CDR1 and CDR2 from the germline V gene are MNHNS and SASEGT. The chain's CDR3 is CASGTGSVGGYTF. The CDR3, as DNA: TGTGCCTCCGGGACAGGGAGTGTCGGTGGCTACACCTTC.

V usage is TRBV6-1 and J usage is TRBJ2-1; D is unclear. CDR1 and CDR2 from the germline V gene are MNHNS and SASEGT. The CDR3 contains 16 residues. V was cut by 1 base and J by 0 bases, with 10 bases left in between. The CDR3 coding sequence is TGTGCCAGCAGTGAAGTCGAGTTAGGCTCCTACAATGAGCAGTTCTTC. Its translation: CASSEVELGSYNEQFF.

V is TRBV11-3 and J is TRBJ2-5; 14 positions match TRBD2. Germline values: CDR1 SGHNT, CDR2 YENEEA. V dropped 5 bases and J dropped 2; count of bases not matched to a gene: 4. The CDR3 loop spans 16 amino acids. This CDR3 is CASSTGLAGGQETQYF. For the CDR3, the DNA is TGTGCCAGCAGCACCGGACTAGCGGGGGGTCAAGAGACCCAGTACTTC. The whole variable domain, remainder taken from reference TRBV11-3 and TRBJ2-5, is EAGVVQSPRYKIIEKKQPVAFWCNPISGHNTLYWYLQNLGQGPELLIRYENEEAVDDSQLPKDRFSAERLKGVDSTLKIQPAELGDSAVYLCASSTGLAGGQETQYFGPGTRLLVL.

The J gene is TRBJ1-3, the V gene TRBV9, with D tentatively TRBD1 (5 bases). Looked up from germline, CDR1 is SGDLS and CDR2 is YYNGEE. The CDR3 is 14 amino acids. The V end was cut by 4 bases, the J end by 3 bases, with 11 bases between. The CDR3 spells CASSRGGNGNTIYF. The CDR3 DNA reads as TGTGCCAGCAGCAGGGGAGGGAATGGAAACACCATATATTTT.